The entry below describes one T cell receptor beta chain. This sample is part of a study of blood T cell repertoires in COVID-19. Overall study: Samples came from the United States, Italy and Spain, spanning acute and convalescent COVID-19.

Original analysis: Amplification of reference gene primers provided the estimated nucleated cell counts. Only in-frame clones appear in the TCRdb table, and some are missing; sequencing was by immunoSEQ multiplex PCR. V, J and clone size reflect that table, while D and trimming were determined from the DNA. The sample includes roughly 180,000 clones, 70% to 90% of them seen just once. The sequence came from a young woman with acute or convalescent COVID-19. The sample consisted of peripheral blood.

The CDR3, as DNA: TGTGCCAGCAGCTTGGACTTTCAGTACGAGCAGTACTTC. Translated: CASSLDFQYEQYF. The rearrangement uses TRBV7-2 and TRBJ2-7; weak D call: TRBD2 (5 bases). The CDR3 extends over 13 amino acids. Trimming took off 3 bases at V and 4 bases at J, with 10 bases between the two ends. Germline lookup yields CDR1 SGHTA and CDR2 FQGNSA.